These 5 T cell receptor beta chains originate from one sample sequenced in a study of human T cells and chemical hapten exposure. The time point here: pre-sensitization, week 0. Treatment: therapeutic diphenylcyclopropenone sensitization with weekly scalp DPC. TCRdb re-derived calls from the RACE reads in MiXCR, one entry per CDR3 protein. Altogether some 300,000 distinct CDR3 sequences are present, approximately 5.8% being singletons, with the ten largest covering roughly 8.2%. The starting material was whole blood, obtained in connection with sensitization to the hapten diphenylcyclopropenone (DPC). The receptors derive from a woman younger than 30 with alopecia areata. Some clones in this sample may be carry-over from other donors' samples.

This clonotype was detected a few times. The chain uses TRBV6-6 and TRBJ2-7; D perhaps matches TRBD1 (5 bases). Trimming removed 2 bases from V and 2 bases from J, with 19 bases in between. The germline CDR1 and CDR2 sequences are MNHNY and SVGAGI (reference sequence). CDR3 length: 17 amino acids. The DNA of the CDR3 is TGTGCCAGCAGTTACACACCCCTCCCCGGACACACCTACGAGCAGTACTTC. This gives the protein CASSYTPLPGHTYEQYF.

The chain uses TRBV2 and TRBJ1-2; D is unresolved. The germline CDR1 and CDR2 sequences are SNHLY and FYNNEI. Trimming stripped 3 bases from V and 6 bases from J, with 8 bases between. This CDR3 contains 12 residues. CDR3 loop: CASSDYTDGYTF. For the CDR3, the DNA is TGTGCCAGCAGTGACTACACCGATGGCTACACCTTC.

This clonotype has a count of ten or more. V and J are TRBV20-1 and TRBJ1-4; D uncertain. The V gene's germline CDR1 is DFQATT and CDR2 SNEGSKA (reference sequence). V lost 5 bases and J lost 8, with 9 bases in between. The CDR3 runs 11 residues. CDR3 DNA: TGCAGTGCTTGGGTAGAGGAAAAACTGTTTTTT. Encoded protein: CSAWVEEKLFF.

The chain has TRBV20-1 and TRBJ2-4; D unresolved. V lost 5 bases, J lost 0 bases, and 14 bases lay in between. The CDR3 runs 15 residues. Germline assignment: CDR1 DFQATT and CDR2 SNEGSKA (reference sequence). The DNA of the CDR3 is TGCAGTGCTCTAAGACGTCCCTTAGCCAAAAACATTCAGTACTTC. It translates to CSALRRPLAKNIQYF.

This clonotype was seen a handful of times. This rearrangement joins TRBV6-5 to TRBJ2-2; 10 bases are a match to TRBD2. V trimming: 5 bases; J trimming: 5 bases; junction bases outside the gene matches: 5. Germline-derived CDR1 and CDR2 are MNHEY and SVGAGI. There are 15 residues in the CDR3. CDR3 sequence (DNA): TGTGCCAGCAGTAGTGCTAGCGGGGGAACCGGGGAGCTGTTTTTT. Its translation: CASSSASGGTGELFF.